This T cell receptor beta chain was observed in a study of blood T cell repertoires in COVID-19 (TCRdb year 2020). Looking at the study overall: The collaborator samples originated in the United States, Italy and Spain and spanned the acute and convalescent phases of COVID-19. The material from the prospective study consisted of cDNA or gDNA derived from T cells, B-cell-depleted T cells, or PBMCs. Subjects who had been exposed to COVID-19, were actively infected with it, or had recovered from it provided the deeply sampled blood TCRbeta repertoires that made up the dataset. The repertoires were made available in a free public database intended to serve as a resource for research on the immune response to SARS-CoV-2. The samples were drawn from the first 160 participants of the ongoing ImmuneRACE study and from 950 to 1,500 subjects provided by 6 global collaborators. Sample metadata almost always included a de-identified subject ID, COVID-19 status, age in years and sex. Where HLA class I and class II types were available, the types were taken from metadata supplied by the sample provider, not from assay-based typing. The paper as a whole reports these results and caveats: The quantity of clinical and demographic metadata differed by source and by participant and was supplied without curation.

The germline V gene supplies CDR1 KGHSH and CDR2 LQKENI. V is clipped by 3 bases and J by 5 bases, and the sequence between their germline boundaries is 8 bases long. The CDR3 sequence holds 13 residues, the cysteine and phenylalanine included. Only CDR3 DNA is held: 39 bases, read in frame from base 1. TCRbeta CDR3 regions were amplified from genomic DNA by means of the immunoSEQ Assay, a bias-controlled multiplex PCR. Concerning the study's data processing: Nucleated cell counts per sample were estimated from amplification of reference gene primers within the assay. To quantify the absolute abundance of each unique TCRbeta CDR3 rearrangement, sequence reads were collapsed and filtered. For each sample, productive Simpson clonality was calculated by taking the square root of Simpson's diversity index across productive rearrangements. Entries here come from immuneACCESS through TCRdb and include only in-frame sequences with V and J called. Some clones fail to appear in such tables; in the studies checked, an unresolved V gene covers under half of the shortfall, and the cause of the remainder is unknown. The V and J calls and the clone size are those of that table, but D and trimming were determined from the DNA. The sample includes some 210,000 clones, with 84% observed a single time. The top ten clones comprise around 21% of the sample.

Each collaborating institution followed its own protocols to collect whole blood in K2EDTA tubes. Collaborator samples were shipped for TCRbeta analysis as frozen whole blood, isolated PBMCs, or DNA extracted from either sample type. Comment on this clone: Its recognized antigen is unknown. There are no base qualities to consult, and no much larger clone falls within one base.

Here the chain combines TRBV18 and TRBJ1-5; the D gene is not confidently resolved. The sequence was collected from a human donor in a cohort sampled during active COVID-19. The sample taken for sequencing was peripheral blood. The DNA is TGTGCCAGCTCACCGACCCGGGATCAGCCCCAGCATTTT. Translated, this is CASSPTRDQPQHF.